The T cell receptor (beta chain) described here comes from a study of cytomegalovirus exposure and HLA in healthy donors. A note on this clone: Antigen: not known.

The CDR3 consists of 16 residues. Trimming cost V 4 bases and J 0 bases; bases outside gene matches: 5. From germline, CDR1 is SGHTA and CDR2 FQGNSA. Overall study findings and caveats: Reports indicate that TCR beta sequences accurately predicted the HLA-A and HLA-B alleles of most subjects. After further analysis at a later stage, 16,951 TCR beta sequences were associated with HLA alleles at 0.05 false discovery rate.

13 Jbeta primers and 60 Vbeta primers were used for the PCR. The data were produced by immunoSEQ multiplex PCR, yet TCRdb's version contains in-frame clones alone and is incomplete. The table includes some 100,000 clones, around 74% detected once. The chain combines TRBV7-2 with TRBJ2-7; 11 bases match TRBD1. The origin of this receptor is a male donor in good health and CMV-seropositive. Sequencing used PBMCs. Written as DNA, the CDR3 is TGTGCCAGCAGCTGGGGCGGGACAGGGGGCTCCTACGAGCAGTACTTC. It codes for CASSWGGTGGSYEQYF.